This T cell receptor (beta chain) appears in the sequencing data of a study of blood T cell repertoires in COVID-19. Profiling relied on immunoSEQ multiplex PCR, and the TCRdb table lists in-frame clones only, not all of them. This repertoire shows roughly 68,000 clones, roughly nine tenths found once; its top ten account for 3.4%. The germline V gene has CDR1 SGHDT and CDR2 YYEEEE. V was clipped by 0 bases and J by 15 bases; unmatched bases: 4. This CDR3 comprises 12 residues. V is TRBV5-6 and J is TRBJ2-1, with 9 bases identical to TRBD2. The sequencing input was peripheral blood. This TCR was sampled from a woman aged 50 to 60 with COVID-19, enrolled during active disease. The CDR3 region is CASSLDAGGPFF. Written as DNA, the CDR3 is TGTGCCAGCAGCTTGGATGCGGGAGGGCCGTTCTTC. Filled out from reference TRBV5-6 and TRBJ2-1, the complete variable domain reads DAGVTQSPTHLIKTRGQQVTLRCSPKSGHDTVSWYQQALGQGPQFIFQYYEEEERQRGNFPDRFSGHQFPNYSSELNVNALLLGDSALYLCASSLDAGGPFFGPGTRLTVL.